The following is a T cell receptor (beta chain) sequence with its context. Its antigen is as yet unknown. This CDR3 contains 14 residues. Germline V CDR1 and CDR2: SQVTM, ANQGSEA. Trimming removed 6 bases at V and 2 bases at J, with 16 bases between. This sample stems from a study of post-analysis software for immune sequencing data. Findings and limits, study-wide: With TRBV5-6, TRBV5-1 and TRBV20-1 included, 4 to 6 TRBV segments were more frequent in patients than in controls.

Unique-molecular-identifier-tagged TCR beta cDNA libraries were used. About 500,000 cDNA molecules were obtained per 1 to 10 million input T cells. Each CDR3 protein gets one entry after TCRdb re-called the PCR reads with MiXCR. The data show about 770,000 distinct CDR3 sequences, with 46% seen just once and approximately 4.4% held by the top ten. The sequence came from a girl between 5 and 17 years old with multiple sclerosis. The V and J genes are TRBV29-1 and TRBJ1-1; D not certain. Sequenced material: blood. CDR3 residues: CSVRETIPNTEAFF. The CDR3 bases are TGCAGCGTAAGGGAAACAATACCAAACACTGAAGCTTTCTTT.